This T cell receptor (beta chain) was sequenced in a study of cytomegalovirus exposure and HLA in healthy donors. Whole-study findings and limits: In terms of immune exposure information, only CMV serostatus was available. A prior analysis recorded that most TCR beta V segments were productive about 87% or about 30% of the time. Presence/absence analyses took donor sequencing depth as roughly uniform. Cytomegalovirus association was listed for around 170 TCR beta chains.

As regards this clone: The antigen is not known.

V trimming: 6 bases; J trimming: 1 base; junction bases outside the gene matches: 11. Germline V lookup: CDR1 SEHNR, CDR2 FQNEAQ (reference sequence). This CDR3 region has 16 residues. The PCR was carried out with 60 Vbeta primers and 13 Jbeta primers. The repertoire was sequenced with immunoSEQ multiplex PCR; TCRdb's copy has only in-frame clones and lacks some. The data show roughly 130,000 clones, with roughly 74% seen just once and approximately 5% held by the top ten. The TCR was taken from a woman aged 50 to 60 in good health and CMV-seropositive. The chain has TRBV7-9 and TRBJ2-5; 7 bases are shared with TRBD1. Material: PBMCs. DNA of the CDR3: TGTGCCAGCAGACCCGGACAGGAGGAACCCCAAGAGACCCAGTACTTC. Translating it yields CASRPGQEEPQETQYF.